The rows below give T cell receptor beta chains drawn from one sample of a study of blood T cell repertoires in COVID-19. Some clones are missing from TCRdb's copy, which holds only in-frame ones; the method was immunoSEQ multiplex PCR. The data contain 150,000 or so clones, 81% of them singletons. Input material: PBMCs or T cells enriched from blood (not recorded which). These receptors were taken from a woman aged 40 to 50 with acute COVID-19. Both conserved end residues are part of each CDR3.

J: TRBJ1-2; V: TRBV7-9; CDR3: CASSHGGGQGLNYGYTF
J: TRBJ2-3; V: TRBV19; CDR3: CASSIGQSTDTQYF
J: TRBJ2-6; V: TRBV4-1; CDR3: CASSHSLAGAFPGANVLTF
J: TRBJ1-2; V: TRBV5-1; CDR3: CASTDSNYGYTF
J: TRBJ2-3; V: TRBV5-1; CDR3: CASSLATGGSTDTQYF
J: TRBJ2-1; V: TRBV15; CDR3: CATSRGGTTLGDEQFF
J: TRBJ2-4; V: TRBV5-1; CDR3: CASSLSTGTNIQYF
J: TRBJ2-7; V: TRBV18; CDR3: CASSPSAENYEQYF
J: TRBJ1-1; V: TRBV29-1; CDR3: CSVVPPGRGRVVMNTEAFF
J: TRBJ2-2; V: TRBV6-5; CDR3: CASEVGQGYTGELFF
J: TRBJ1-4; V: TRBV29-1; CDR3: CSVEVAGQGANEKLFF